A selection of T cell receptor beta chains follows, all from one sample in a study of blood T cells in healthy people across ages. TCRdb redid the calling of the 5' RACE reads with MiXCR, one entry per CDR3 protein. The table shows 800,000 to 950,000 distinct CDR3 sequences, with about 29% occurring only once. This sample also belongs to another study, concerning T cells of mothers and their children.

Sequencing was carried out using blood. These receptors came from a woman in her 40s in good health. The CDR3 runs from the conserved cysteine through the conserved F or W. The D gene is left open where the match is weak. Size tells how often a clone was seen (once, few, many) or the class of an expanded clone, and some rows leave it out.

D gene: TRBD1
V gene: TRBV19
J gene: TRBJ1-5
clone size: few
CDR3 protein: CASSIETGVSQPQHF
CDR3 DNA: TGTGCCAGTAGTATAGAGACAGGGGTCTCTCAGCCCCAGCATTTT

D gene: TRBD2
V gene: TRBV7-2
J gene: TRBJ2-3
clone size: few
CDR3 protein: CASSLRSGIDTQYF
CDR3 DNA: TGTGCCAGCAGCTTAAGGAGCGGGATAGATACGCAGTATTTT

D gene: TRBD2
V gene: TRBV4-1
J gene: TRBJ2-1
clone size: .
CDR3 protein: CASSHPYVAGGDEQFF
CDR3 DNA: TGCGCCAGCAGCCATCCTTACGTAGCGGGAGGCGATGAGCAGTTCTTC

D gene: TRBD1
V gene: TRBV29-1
J gene: TRBJ2-2
clone size: .
CDR3 protein: CSAKGTVNTGELFF
CDR3 DNA: TGCAGCGCAAAAGGGACAGTGAACACCGGGGAGCTGTTTTTT

D gene: .
V gene: TRBV4-1
J gene: TRBJ2-7
clone size: few
CDR3 protein: CASSQEPGDRTLYEQYF
CDR3 DNA: TGCGCCAGCAGCCAAGAACCAGGGGACCGGACCTTGTACGAGCAGTACTTC

D gene: .
V gene: TRBV5-8
J gene: TRBJ1-2
clone size: few
CDR3 protein: CASSLETGYYGYTF
CDR3 DNA: TGTGCCAGCAGCTTGGAAACAGGGTACTATGGCTACACCTTC

D gene: TRBD2
V gene: TRBV24-1
J gene: TRBJ2-6
clone size: .
CDR3 protein: CATSDSSAGLSGANVLTF
CDR3 DNA: TGTGCCACCAGTGATTCCTCAGCGGGGCTCTCTGGGGCCAACGTCCTGACTTTC

D gene: .
V gene: TRBV28
J gene: TRBJ2-7
clone size: .
CDR3 protein: CASSPMAGQGRQEQYF
CDR3 DNA: TGTGCCAGCAGTCCCATGGCTGGGCAGGGGCGTCAGGAGCAGTACTTC

D gene: .
V gene: TRBV6-2/TRBV6-3
J gene: TRBJ2-7
clone size: many
CDR3 protein: CASSYPRTSNTYEQYF
CDR3 DNA: TGTGCCAGCAGTTACCCGAGGACCAGCAACACCTACGAGCAGTACTTC

D gene: TRBD1
V gene: TRBV6-1
J gene: TRBJ1-5
clone size: .
CDR3 protein: CASTQGDQPQHF
CDR3 DNA: TGTGCCAGCACCCAGGGGGATCAGCCCCAGCATTTT

D gene: .
V gene: TRBV5-1
J gene: TRBJ2-7
clone size: many
CDR3 protein: CASSKDNSYEQYF
CDR3 DNA: TGCGCCAGCAGCAAGGACAACTCCTACGAGCAGTACTTC

D gene: .
V gene: TRBV3-1
J gene: TRBJ1-2
clone size: .
CDR3 protein: CAGSNDRLANYGYTF
CDR3 DNA: TGTGCCGGCAGCAACGACAGGCTGGCCAACTATGGCTACACCTTC

D gene: .
V gene: TRBV7-9
J gene: TRBJ1-2
clone size: few
CDR3 protein: CASNPGAGASYGYTF
CDR3 DNA: TGTGCCAGCAACCCCGGGGCAGGAGCTAGCTATGGCTACACCTTC

D gene: .
V gene: TRBV7-9
J gene: TRBJ2-3
clone size: .
CDR3 protein: CASSPPRDRVTDTQYF
CDR3 DNA: TGTGCCAGCAGCCCCCCGCGAGACCGGGTAACAGATACGCAGTATTTT

D gene: .
V gene: TRBV11-1
J gene: TRBJ2-5
clone size: .
CDR3 protein: CACSPRSVYQETQYF
CDR3 DNA: TGTGCCTGCAGTCCCAGGTCAGTGTACCAAGAGACCCAGTACTTC

D gene: .
V gene: TRBV5-1
J gene: TRBJ2-5
clone size: .
CDR3 protein: CASSPVGTRGETQYF
CDR3 DNA: TGCGCCAGCAGCCCCGTGGGGACCAGGGGAGAGACCCAGTACTTC

D gene: TRBD2
V gene: TRBV5-1
J gene: TRBJ2-3
clone size: few
CDR3 protein: CASSLAVAGASTDTQYF
CDR3 DNA: TGCGCCAGCAGCTTGGCAGTAGCGGGGGCGTCCACAGATACGCAGTATTTT

D gene: .
V gene: TRBV7-9
J gene: TRBJ2-7
clone size: .
CDR3 protein: CASSLGRGGGRHEQYF
CDR3 DNA: TGTGCCAGCAGCTTAGGTAGGGGCGGTGGAAGGCACGAGCAGTACTTC

D gene: TRBD1
V gene: TRBV20-1
J gene: TRBJ1-2
clone size: .
CDR3 protein: CSAREPGVGTATIYGYTF
CDR3 DNA: TGCAGTGCTAGAGAGCCGGGTGTTGGGACAGCCACAATTTATGGCTACACCTTC

D gene: .
V gene: TRBV28
J gene: TRBJ1-5
clone size: many
CDR3 protein: CASSPPQTGYQPQHF
CDR3 DNA: TGTGCCAGCAGTCCCCCACAAACAGGGTACCAGCCCCAGCATTTT

D gene: TRBD1
V gene: TRBV2
J gene: TRBJ2-2
clone size: .
CDR3 protein: CAGSTGTGYTGELFF
CDR3 DNA: TGTGCCGGGTCTACCGGGACAGGGTACACCGGGGAGCTGTTTTTT

D gene: TRBD2
V gene: TRBV12-3/TRBV12-4
J gene: TRBJ2-1
clone size: .
CDR3 protein: CASSNGGAREQFF
CDR3 DNA: TGTGCCAGCAGTAACGGGGGGGCTCGGGAGCAGTTCTTC

D gene: .
V gene: TRBV2
J gene: TRBJ1-5
clone size: few
CDR3 protein: CASSPFDRVNQPQHF
CDR3 DNA: TGTGCCAGCAGTCCGTTTGACAGAGTTAATCAGCCCCAGCATTTT

D gene: TRBD1
V gene: TRBV14
J gene: TRBJ2-3
clone size: many
CDR3 protein: CASSQVGQGDTQYF
CDR3 DNA: TGTGCCAGCAGCCAAGTGGGACAGGGCGATACGCAGTATTTT

D gene: TRBD1
V gene: TRBV6-5
J gene: TRBJ1-1
clone size: .
CDR3 protein: CASTAGGETEAFF
CDR3 DNA: TGTGCCAGCACCGCAGGGGGTGAGACTGAAGCTTTCTTT

D gene: TRBD1
V gene: TRBV29-1
J gene: TRBJ2-7
clone size: few
CDR3 protein: CSGAWTGGNEQYF
CDR3 DNA: TGCAGCGGGGCCTGGACAGGGGGAAACGAGCAGTACTTC

D gene: .
V gene: TRBV5-1
J gene: TRBJ2-1
clone size: few
CDR3 protein: CASSFRTVDEQFF
CDR3 DNA: TGCGCCAGCAGCTTTAGGACTGTGGATGAGCAGTTCTTC

D gene: .
V gene: TRBV29-1
J gene: TRBJ1-2
clone size: once
CDR3 protein: CSVQVEYGYTF
CDR3 DNA: TGCAGCGTACAGGTCGAATATGGCTACACCTTC

D gene: .
V gene: TRBV7-2
J gene: TRBJ1-1
clone size: many
CDR3 protein: CASSLNRVNTEAFF
CDR3 DNA: TGTGCCAGCAGCTTGAATAGGGTCAACACTGAAGCTTTCTTT